The 12 T cell receptor beta chains presented below share a single source sample, sequenced in a study of blood T cells in healthy people across ages. Then a second PCR, running about 6 to 11 cycles, was carried out with a sample-barcoded 5' primer and a J-beta primer mix. MiXCR was run by TCRdb on the 5' RACE reads, yielding one entry per CDR3 protein. The data contain 790,000 or so distinct CDR3 sequences, more than 55% of them seen just once; the ten biggest clones take up roughly 25%. The sequenced material came from blood. The receptors derive from a man aged 35 to 55 in good health.

This clonotype has more than one count but fewer than ten. V gene TRBV12-5 combines with J gene TRBJ1-2; D is possibly TRBD1 (5 bases). The CDR3 totals 13 residues. Germline V gives CDR1 LGHNT, CDR2 FRNRAP. V was clipped by 6 bases and J by 4 bases, with 12 bases between them. The CDR3 is CASGADGTYGYTF. DNA for the CDR3: TGTGCTAGTGGAGCGGACGGGACCTATGGCTACACCTTC. Using reference TRBV12-5 and TRBJ1-2 for the parts outside the CDR3, the full variable domain is DARVTQTPRHKVTEMGQEVTMRCQPILGHNTVFWYRQTMMQGLELLAYFRNRAPLDDSGMPKDRFSAEMPDATLATLKIQPSEPRDSAVYFCASGADGTYGYTFGSGTRLTVV.

This clonotype was detected a few times. The rearrangement joins TRBV12-3 or TRBV12-4 to TRBJ2-5, with D perhaps matching TRBD1 (5 bases). The CDR3 spans 17 residues. V was shortened by 3 bases and J by 2 bases, with 19 bases between the two germline ends. As DNA, the CDR3 is TGTGCCAGCAGTTTGGTCACCCTTACCGACAGACAAGAGACCCAGTACTTC. This codes for CASSLVTLTDRQETQYF.

The chain couples TRBV7-2 to TRBJ2-5; either TRBD1 or TRBD2 may supply D (5 bases each). The V end was cut by 6 bases, the J end by 4 bases, with 12 bases between. The CDR3 has 13 residues. Germline CDR1 and CDR2: SGHTA and FQGNSA. CDR3: CASSFGTRETQYF. CDR3 DNA sequence: TGTGCCAGCAGTTTTGGGACCAGAGAGACCCAGTACTTC.

J is TRBJ1-6 and V is TRBV28, with 7 bases aligning to TRBD1. The V segment lost 5 bases and the J segment 4 bases; nucleotides outside the gene matches: 2. CDR3 length equals 14 residues. CDR1 is MDHEN and CDR2 is SYDVKM in the germline V gene. The CDR3 coding sequence is TGTGCCAGCAGTCCGGGACAGTATAATTCACCCCTCCACTTT. Translated: CASSPGQYNSPLHF.

Ten or more counts support this clonotype. The genes are TRBV7-2 and TRBJ2-7; a possible D gene is TRBD2 (6 bases). Trimming shortened V by 0 bases and J by 2 bases, and 14 bases separated the two germline ends. Germline V CDR1 and CDR2: SGHTA, FQGNSA. This CDR3 comprises 16 residues. CDR3 in amino acids: CASSLAGGTNTYEQYF. The CDR3, as DNA: TGTGCCAGCAGCTTAGCGGGGGGTACGAATACCTACGAGCAGTACTTC.

This chain links TRBV13 with TRBJ1-4; TRBD1 is a possible D gene (6 bases). Germline CDR1 is PRHDT and CDR2 is FYEKMQ (reference sequence). V dropped 2 bases and J dropped 5 bases, with 12 bases sitting between them. The CDR3 runs 15 residues. CDR3 bases: TGTGCCAGCAGCTTAAGGACAGCGGGGAATGAAAAACTGTTTTTT. Protein sequence: CASSLRTAGNEKLFF.

This chain joins TRBV4-1 and TRBJ2-5; D gene uncertain. V lost 8 bases to trimming and J lost 1 base, with 11 bases between them. Germline lookup yields CDR1 MGHRA and CDR2 YSYEKL. This CDR3 comprises 13 residues. This CDR3 reads CASAAVLQETQYF. CDR3 nucleotide sequence: TGCGCCAGCGCCGCCGTTCTCCAAGAGACCCAGTACTTC.

This clonotype has just a few counts. The V and J genes are TRBV7-6 and TRBJ2-5, with 11 bases fitting TRBD1. CDR1 is SGHVS, CDR2 FNYEAQ, per germline. The ends lost 8 bases at V and 11 bases at J; junction bases unmatched: 10. The CDR3 sequence is 13 residues long. CDR3 DNA: TGTGCCAGCGGGGACAGGGGGTTGGGAGAGCAGTACTTC. Amino acids: CASGDRGLGEQYF.

This chain uses TRBV7-2 with TRBJ1-1; D gene unclear. Between the trimmed V and J ends, which lost 5 bases and 8 bases, there was a span of 18 bases. The CDR3 consists of 14 residues. The germline V gene encodes CDR1 SGHTA and CDR2 FQGNSA. CDR3 sequence (DNA): TGTGCCAGCAGCCCCTCCCACATCGGCTGGGAAGCTTTCTTT. The encoded protein is CASSPSHIGWEAFF.

V usage is TRBV20-1 and J usage is TRBJ2-7; 7 nucleotides align to TRBD2. V dropped 0 bases and J dropped 6; count of bases not matched to a gene: 14. CDR3 length: 16 amino acids. CDR1 is DFQATT, CDR2 SNEGSKA, per germline (reference sequence). The CDR3 spells CSARDLSGFGVSEQYF. As DNA, the CDR3 is TGCAGTGCTAGAGACCTTAGCGGGTTTGGGGTCTCCGAGCAGTACTTC.

A few counts support this clonotype. The chain links TRBV10-3 to TRBJ2-1; 9 nucleotides match TRBD2. Germline CDR1 and CDR2: ENHRY and SYGVKD. Trimming removed 9 bases from V and 4 bases from J; junction bases left unmatched: 10. The CDR3 has 15 amino acids. CDR3 sequence reads: CAITPGLATYNEQFF. The DNA of the CDR3 is TGTGCCATTACCCCGGGACTAGCCACGTACAATGAGCAGTTCTTC.

In this sample, this clonotype turned up a few times. The chain combines TRBV28 with TRBJ2-7, with 7 bases lining up with TRBD1. Germline CDR1 reads MDHEN; CDR2 reads SYDVKM. With V trimmed by 6 bases and J by 5 bases, 10 bases remained unmatched. The CDR3 is made up of 14 amino acids. DNA for the CDR3: TGTGCCAGCAGCTCCCCAGAGGGGGCGAACGAGCAGTACTTC. As protein: CASSSPEGANEQYF. Combining the CDR3 with reference TRBV28 and TRBJ2-7 gives the whole variable domain DVKVTQSSRYLVKRTGEKVFLECVQDMDHENMFWYRQDPGLGLRLIYFSYDVKMKEKGDIPEGYSVSREKKERFSLILESASTNQTSMYLCASSSPEGANEQYFGPGTRLTVT.